Listed below are T cell receptor beta chains from one sample, sequenced in a study of cytomegalovirus exposure and HLA in healthy donors. Here immunoSEQ multiplex PCR was the method, and the copy in TCRdb shows in-frame clones only, minus some. The profile shows about 190,000 clones, approximately 78% of them singletons. Specimen: PBMCs. These receptors were taken from a male donor in good health and CMV-seronegative. CDR3s include the opening cysteine and the closing phenylalanine or tryptophan. D genes are given only for firm matches. A clone size is listed for some rows: how often the clone was seen (once, few, many), or a class if it is expanded.

clone_size: NA
d_call: TRBD1
v_call: TRBV5-4
j_call: TRBJ2-3
cdr3_aa: CASSSRRDSADTQYF
cdr3_nt: TGTGCCAGCAGCTCTCGAAGGGACAGTGCAGATACGCAGTATTTT

clone_size: NA
d_call: NA
v_call: TRBV5-6
j_call: TRBJ2-1
cdr3_aa: CASIRAGETYNEQFF
cdr3_nt: TGTGCCAGCATCCGAGCAGGGGAGACCTACAATGAGCAGTTCTTC

clone_size: NA
d_call: NA
v_call: TRBV5-5
j_call: TRBJ1-4
cdr3_aa: CASSLSALRNEKLFF
cdr3_nt: TGTGCCAGCAGCTTGTCCGCCCTTCGGAATGAAAAACTGTTTTTT

clone_size: once
d_call: TRBD1
v_call: TRBV28
j_call: TRBJ1-1
cdr3_aa: CASSKYRGLDTEAFF
cdr3_nt: TGTGCCAGCAGTAAATACAGGGGGCTAGACACTGAAGCTTTCTTT

clone_size: few
d_call: NA
v_call: TRBV18
j_call: TRBJ2-7
cdr3_aa: CASSPSDSSYEQYF
cdr3_nt: TGTGCCAGCTCACCCTCGGACTCCTCCTACGAGCAGTACTTC

clone_size: NA
d_call: TRBD2
v_call: TRBV28
j_call: TRBJ2-1
cdr3_aa: CASSFRRLAGGLSYNEQFF
cdr3_nt: TGTGCCAGCAGTTTTCGGCGGCTAGCGGGAGGTCTTTCCTACAATGAGCAGTTCTTC

clone_size: NA
d_call: TRBD2
v_call: TRBV5-1
j_call: TRBJ2-5
cdr3_aa: CASSLGDRGPGLAGETQYF
cdr3_nt: TGCGCCAGCAGCTTGGGAGACAGGGGGCCGGGACTAGCGGGAGAGACCCAGTACTTC

clone_size: NA
d_call: TRBD1
v_call: TRBV5-4
j_call: TRBJ1-2
cdr3_aa: CASSGDRGDYGYTF
cdr3_nt: TGTGCCAGCAGCGGGGACAGGGGGGACTATGGCTACACCTTC

clone_size: NA
d_call: NA
v_call: TRBV5-1
j_call: TRBJ2-2
cdr3_aa: CASSVYRETGELFF
cdr3_nt: TGCGCCAGCAGCGTATACAGGGAAACCGGGGAGCTGTTTTTT

clone_size: NA
d_call: NA
v_call: TRBV4-1
j_call: TRBJ2-5
cdr3_aa: CASSQGAGSVTQYF
cdr3_nt: TGCGCCAGCAGCCAAGGGGCAGGCTCGGTGACCCAGTACTTC

clone_size: NA
d_call: NA
v_call: TRBV7-2
j_call: TRBJ2-7
cdr3_aa: CASSLGRLIYEQYF
cdr3_nt: TGTGCCAGCAGCTTAGGGCGGCTAATCTACGAGCAGTACTTC